This T cell receptor beta chain derives from a study of T cell changes during pregnancy in multiple sclerosis. Trimming shortened V by 1 base and J by 5 bases, and 24 bases separated the two germline ends. The germline gives CDR1 KGHSH, CDR2 LQKENI. The CDR3 totals 18 residues. The assay was immunoSEQ multiplex PCR, and TCRdb's table has in-frame clones only and misses some. The sample has some 75,000 clones; 90% to 95% are singletons. This sample comprised peripheral blood, obtained in the second trimester of pregnancy. This clonotype was obtained from a female donor with multiple sclerosis, enrolled in a pregnancy study. The gene calls are TRBV18 and TRBJ2-7; TRBD2 might be the D (7 bases). CDR3 DNA sequence: TGTGCCAGCTCACCACGGTTAGGGGAGTTGGGGGGGCCCCACGAGCAGTACTTC. Its protein product is CASSPRLGELGGPHEQYF.